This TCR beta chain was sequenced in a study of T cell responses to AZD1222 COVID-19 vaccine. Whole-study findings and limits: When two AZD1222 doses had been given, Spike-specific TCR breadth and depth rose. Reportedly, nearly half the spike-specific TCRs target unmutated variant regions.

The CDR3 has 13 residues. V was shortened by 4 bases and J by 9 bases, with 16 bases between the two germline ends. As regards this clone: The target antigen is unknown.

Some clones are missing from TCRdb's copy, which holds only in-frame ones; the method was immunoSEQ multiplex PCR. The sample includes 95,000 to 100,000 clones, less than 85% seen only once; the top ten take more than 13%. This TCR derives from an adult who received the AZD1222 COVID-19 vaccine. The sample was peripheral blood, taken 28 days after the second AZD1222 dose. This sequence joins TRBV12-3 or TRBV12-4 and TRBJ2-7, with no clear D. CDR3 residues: CASSSDVRLGQYF. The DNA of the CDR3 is TGTGCCAGCAGTTCTGACGTCCGACTCGGGCAGTACTTC.